The T cell receptor (beta chain) described here comes from a study of blood T cell repertoires in COVID-19. Study context: Material from acute and convalescent COVID-19 was sourced from the United States, Italy and Spain.

Germline V CDR1 and CDR2: LNHNV, YYDKDF (reference sequence). V lost 8 bases and J lost 0, with 8 bases in between. This CDR3 is 13 amino acids long. In the original analysis: From reference gene primer amplification, estimates of nucleated cell counts were derived. Only in-frame clones appear in the TCRdb table, and some are missing; sequencing was by immunoSEQ multiplex PCR. That table furnishes V, J and clone size, whereas the DNA furnished D and trimming. The sample lists approximately 260,000 clones, approximately 84% occurring once. Participants reported their clinical history, and cohort assignment relied on those reports. The study recruited exposed participants who had met a COVID-19 case within 2 weeks before entry.

What was sequenced was PBMCs or T cells enriched from blood (not recorded which). This sequence joins TRBV15 and TRBJ1-5; D is ambiguous. The sequence came from a woman aged 50 to 60 who had been exposed to COVID-19. CDR3 protein: CATGRYSNQPQHF. The CDR3 nucleotides read TGTGCCACCGGCCGTTATAGCAATCAGCCCCAGCATTTT. Full variable domain (missing parts from reference TRBV15 and TRBJ1-5): DAMVIQNPRYQVTQFGKPVTLSCSQTLNHNVMYWYQQKSSQAPKLLFHYYDKDFNNEADTPDNFQSRRPNTSFCFLDIRSPGLGDTAMYLCATGRYSNQPQHFGDGTRLSIL.